The 15 T cell receptor beta chains reported below all come from one sample, sequenced in a study of T cell repertoires in cytomegalovirus infection. MiXCR, applied by TCRdb to the reads, yields one record per CDR3 protein. The sample records 700,000 to 950,000 distinct CDR3 sequences, about 33% being singletons. Their antigen targets remain unknown. The sample here was cultured CD8+ T cells from PBMCs, taken from culture after CMV antigen stimulation. The origin of the receptors is a human donor in good health (CMV status not recorded). Some clones in this sample may be carry-over from other donors' samples.

The CDR3 sequence is CASSSNPRNQPQHF. DNA of the CDR3: TGTGCCAGCAGTTCAAATCCCCGCAATCAGCCCCAGCATTTT. The chain is built from TRBV27 and TRBJ1-5; no definite D call. The CDR3 sequence is 14 residues long. V lost 4 bases, J lost 2 bases, and 9 bases lay in between. Germline lookup yields CDR1 MNHEY and CDR2 SMNVEV (reference sequence).

This clonotype came up a few times. This chain joins TRBV12-3 or TRBV12-4 and TRBJ1-1; no firm D call. The CDR3 runs to 11 residues. Deletions cut 7 bases from V and 4 bases from J, with 7 bases between. The CDR3 region has the DNA TGTGCCAGCATTACCTCCACTGAAGCTTTCTTT. It is translated as CASITSTEAFF.

V and J are TRBV7-4 and TRBJ2-1; D is unresolved. With 1 base removed from V and 2 bases from J, the gap between germline ends came to 9 bases. CDR3 length: 15 residues. Germline lookup yields CDR1 SGHVT and CDR2 SQSDAQ. CDR3: CASSLGRQPYNEQFF. CDR3 nucleotide sequence: TGTGCCAGCAGCTTAGGTAGGCAGCCCTACAATGAGCAGTTCTTC.

The V call is TRBV20-1, the J call TRBJ2-4; 8 bases fit TRBD2. The V gene end was trimmed by 5 bases and the J gene end by 9 bases; junction bases not matched to a gene: 9. This CDR3 has 13 amino acids. Germline lookup yields CDR1 DFQATT and CDR2 SNEGSKA (reference sequence). The CDR3 DNA reads TGCAGTGCTCCCGGGGGGGCGGTTGGCATTCAGTACTTC. Translated, it gives CSAPGGAVGIQYF.

The rearrangement uses TRBV25-1 and TRBJ1-2, with D unclear. CDR3 length: 15 amino acids. The germline V and J ends were trimmed by 2 bases and 4 bases, with 14 bases remaining between them. Germline CDR1 reads MGHDK; CDR2 reads SYGVNS. This CDR3 is CASSEPYGLPYGYTF. In nucleotides, the CDR3 is TGTGCCAGCAGTGAACCCTACGGGCTTCCCTATGGCTACACCTTC.

This clonotype was seen only a few times. The gene calls are TRBV7-9 and TRBJ1-1; D possibly corresponds to TRBD1 (5 bases). This CDR3 has 21 residues. The V gene lost 5 bases and the J gene lost 1 base, with 32 bases spanning the gap. Looked up from germline, CDR1 is SEHNR and CDR2 is FQNEAQ (reference sequence). The CDR3 reads CASSRTRGPGGSNRQNTEAFF. For the CDR3, the DNA is TGTGCCAGCAGCCGTACCAGAGGTCCCGGGGGATCGAACCGTCAGAACACTGAAGCTTTCTTT.

In this sample, this clonotype turned up a few times. V gene TRBV6-2 or TRBV6-3 combines with J gene TRBJ1-5; D gene unclear. V shed 6 bases and J shed 6 bases, with 15 bases lying between them. The CDR3 runs to 14 residues. Germline CDR1 and CDR2: MNHEY and SVGEGT. CDR3 sequence: CASSWGGIGQPQHF. The CDR3 DNA follows: TGTGCCAGCAGCTGGGGAGGGATCGGTCAGCCCCAGCATTTT.

CDR3 residues: CASSQAGQLYGYTF. In DNA, the CDR3 is TGCGCCAGCAGCCAAGCGGGACAGTTGTATGGCTACACCTTC. The chain combines TRBV4-1 with TRBJ1-2; 7 positions agree with TRBD1. The V gene end was trimmed by 1 base and the J gene end by 5 bases; junction bases not matched to a gene: 4. Germline CDR1 reads MGHRA; CDR2 reads YSYEKL. This CDR3 comprises 14 residues.

This clonotype was detected many times. This sequence joins TRBV7-2 and TRBJ1-2; D unclear. Trimming left V 5 bases short and J 8 bases short, with 21 bases between. The V gene's germline CDR1 is SGHTA and CDR2 FQGNSA. CDR3 size: 15 residues. CDR3 loop: CASSPTVGLGTGYTF. In nucleotides, the CDR3 is TGTGCCAGCAGCCCCACAGTGGGGTTGGGTACCGGCTACACCTTC. The entire variable domain, with the rest obtained from reference TRBV7-2 and TRBJ1-2, is as follows: GAGVSQSPSNKVTEKGKDVELRCDPISGHTALYWYRQSLGQGLEFLIYFQGNSAPDKSGLPSDRFSAERTGGSVSTLTIQRTQQEDSAVYLCASSPTVGLGTGYTFGSGTRLTVV.

This clonotype was seen once. The chain recombines TRBV6-5 with TRBJ1-2; a weak D match, TRBD1 (6 bases). Per the germline V gene, CDR1 is MNHEY and CDR2 is SVGAGI. This CDR3 has 12 amino acids. Trimming took 8 bases from V and 6 from J, leaving 13 bases between them. The CDR3: CASGGSVHGYTF. CDR3 bases: TGTGCCAGCGGGGGCAGCGTTCATGGCTACACCTTC.

The rearrangement uses TRBV7-2 and TRBJ2-3; D might be TRBD2 (6 bases). Trimming took off 0 bases at V and 2 bases at J, with 9 bases between the two ends. Germline CDR1 is SGHTA and CDR2 is FQGNSA. The CDR3 extends over 15 amino acids. The chain's CDR3 is CASSLAQRATDTQYF. As DNA, the CDR3 is TGTGCCAGCAGCTTAGCGCAGCGGGCCACAGATACGCAGTATTTT.

This clonotype showed up just a few times. V and J are TRBV7-9 and TRBJ1-4, with 9 bases identical to TRBD1. The CDR3 is 14 amino acids. In germline, CDR1 is SEHNR, CDR2 FQNEAQ (reference sequence). Trimming cost V 5 bases and J 8 bases; bases outside gene matches: 6. The CDR3: CASSPGQGPEKLFF. The CDR3 DNA sequence: TGTGCCAGCAGCCCGGGACAGGGACCAGAAAAACTGTTTTTT.

This chain links TRBV7-6 with TRBJ2-1; 8 bases line up with TRBD1. The CDR3 is 18 residues long. Germline trimming cut 4 bases from V and 3 bases from J; bases unmatched to any gene: 14. Germline CDR1 reads SGHVS; CDR2 reads FNYEAQ. The CDR3 here is CASSSSRDRLPRYNEQFF. The DNA for the CDR3 is TGTGCCAGCAGCTCGTCCCGGGACAGGCTCCCCCGCTACAATGAGCAGTTCTTC.

The V and J genes are TRBV12-5 and TRBJ2-7, with TRBD1 identical over 8 bases. Germline CDR1 reads LGHNT; CDR2 reads FRNRAP. The CDR3 is 12 amino acids. V dropped 5 bases and J dropped 6; count of bases not matched to a gene: 3. CDR3: CASGPDRGEQYF. The CDR3 DNA reads TGTGCTAGTGGTCCAGACAGGGGCGAGCAGTACTTC.

On this clonotype: Just one base apart from a much larger clone, this may be a read error. The genes are TRBV6-1 and TRBJ2-1; D ambiguous. The CDR3 length is 14 residues. Germline V gives CDR1 MNHNS, CDR2 SASEGT. Trimming removed 3 bases from V and 6 bases from J, with 12 bases in between. This CDR3 is CASSDRTNGNEQFF. CDR3 DNA: TGTGCCAGCAGTGACAGGACGAACGGCAATGAGCAGTTCTTC.